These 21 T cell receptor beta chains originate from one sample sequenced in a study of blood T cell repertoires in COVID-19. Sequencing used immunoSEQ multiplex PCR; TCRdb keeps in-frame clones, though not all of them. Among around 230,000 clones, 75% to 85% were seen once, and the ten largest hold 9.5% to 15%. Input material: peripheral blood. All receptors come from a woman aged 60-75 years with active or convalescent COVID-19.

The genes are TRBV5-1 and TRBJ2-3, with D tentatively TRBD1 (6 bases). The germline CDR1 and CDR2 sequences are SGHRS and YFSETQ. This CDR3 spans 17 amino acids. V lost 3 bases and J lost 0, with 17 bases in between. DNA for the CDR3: TGCGCCAGCAGCTCAGGGGCCCAGAGCTCTAGCACAGATACGCAGTATTTT. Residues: CASSSGAQSSSTDTQYF.

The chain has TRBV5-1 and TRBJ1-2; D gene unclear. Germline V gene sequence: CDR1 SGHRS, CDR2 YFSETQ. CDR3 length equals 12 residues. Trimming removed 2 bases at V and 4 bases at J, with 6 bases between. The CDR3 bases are TGCGCCAGCAGCTTCTCCGGCTATGGCTACACCTTC. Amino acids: CASSFSGYGYTF.

CDR3 bases: TGCGCCAGCAGCCTGGAGCGGTCCCAAGAGACCCAGTACTTC. Translation gives CASSLERSQETQYF. V usage is TRBV5-1 and J usage is TRBJ2-5; D is possibly TRBD2 (5 bases). This CDR3 is 14 amino acids long. Germline loops: CDR1 SGHRS, CDR2 YFSETQ. V lost 4 bases and J 1 base, leaving 11 bases between the germline ends. Drawing the rest from reference TRBV5-1 and TRBJ2-5, the complete variable domain is KAGVTQTPRYLIKTRGQQVTLSCSPISGHRSVSWYQQTPGQGLQFLFEYFSETQRNKGNFPGRFSGRQFSNSRSEMNVSTLELGDSALYLCASSLERSQETQYFGPGTRLLVL.

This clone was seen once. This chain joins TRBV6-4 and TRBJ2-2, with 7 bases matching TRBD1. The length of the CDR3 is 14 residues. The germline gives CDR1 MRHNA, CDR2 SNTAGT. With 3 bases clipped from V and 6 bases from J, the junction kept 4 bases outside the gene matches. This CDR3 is CASSEAGGAGELFF. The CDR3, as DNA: TGTGCCAGCAGTGAAGCAGGGGGTGCCGGGGAGCTGTTTTTT.

The CDR3 protein is CASSSQQGVYGYTF. In DNA form, the CDR3 reads TGTGCCAGTAGTAGTCAACAGGGGGTCTATGGCTACACCTTC. The genes are TRBV19 and TRBJ1-2, with TRBD1 identical over 8 bases. CDR1 is LNHDA, CDR2 SQIVND, per germline (reference sequence). The V gene end was trimmed by 4 bases and the J gene end by 4 bases; junction bases not matched to a gene: 5. This CDR3 contains 14 residues.

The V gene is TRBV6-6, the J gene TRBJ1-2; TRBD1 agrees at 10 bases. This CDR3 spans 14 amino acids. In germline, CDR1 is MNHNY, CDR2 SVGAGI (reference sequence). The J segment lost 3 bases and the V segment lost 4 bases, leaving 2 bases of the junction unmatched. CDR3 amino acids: CASSLDRGDYGYTF. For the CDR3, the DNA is TGTGCCAGCAGTTTGGACAGGGGGGACTATGGCTACACCTTC.

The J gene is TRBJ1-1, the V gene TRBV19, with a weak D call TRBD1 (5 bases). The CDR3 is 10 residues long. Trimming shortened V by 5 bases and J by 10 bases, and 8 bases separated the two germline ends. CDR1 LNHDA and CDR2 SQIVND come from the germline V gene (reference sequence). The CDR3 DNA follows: TGTGCCAGTAGTCGACAGCGAGCTTTCTTT. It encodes CASSRQRAFF.

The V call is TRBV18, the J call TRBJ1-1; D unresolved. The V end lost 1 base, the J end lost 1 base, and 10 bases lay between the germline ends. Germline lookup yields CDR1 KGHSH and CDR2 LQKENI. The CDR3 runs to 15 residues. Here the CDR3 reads CASSPRSSRNTEAFF. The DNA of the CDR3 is TGTGCCAGCTCACCACGGTCTTCCAGGAACACTGAAGCTTTCTTT.

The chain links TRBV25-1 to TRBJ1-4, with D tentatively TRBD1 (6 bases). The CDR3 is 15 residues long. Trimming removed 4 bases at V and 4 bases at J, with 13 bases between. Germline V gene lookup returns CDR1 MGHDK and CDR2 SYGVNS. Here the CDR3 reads CASSVPTGLNEKLFF. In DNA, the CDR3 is TGTGCCAGCAGTGTGCCTACAGGGCTTAATGAAAAACTGTTTTTT.

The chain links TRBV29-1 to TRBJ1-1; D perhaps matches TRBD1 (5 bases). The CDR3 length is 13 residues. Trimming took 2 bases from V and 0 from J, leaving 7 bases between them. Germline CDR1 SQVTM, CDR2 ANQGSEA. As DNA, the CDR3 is TGCAGCGTTGAAAGGACAATGAACACTGAAGCTTTCTTT. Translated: CSVERTMNTEAFF.

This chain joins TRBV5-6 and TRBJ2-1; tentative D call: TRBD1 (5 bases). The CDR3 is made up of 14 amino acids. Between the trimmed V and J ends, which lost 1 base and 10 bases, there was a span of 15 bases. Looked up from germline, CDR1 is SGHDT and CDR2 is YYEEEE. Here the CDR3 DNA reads TGTGCCAGCAGCTTGTCAGGGTGGGTCCAGGAGCAGTTCTTC. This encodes CASSLSGWVQEQFF.

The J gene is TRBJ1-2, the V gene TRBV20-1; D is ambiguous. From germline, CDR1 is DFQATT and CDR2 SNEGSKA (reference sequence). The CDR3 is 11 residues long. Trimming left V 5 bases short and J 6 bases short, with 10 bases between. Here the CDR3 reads CSAYGVDGYTF. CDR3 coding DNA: TGCAGTGCTTATGGTGTAGATGGCTACACCTTC.

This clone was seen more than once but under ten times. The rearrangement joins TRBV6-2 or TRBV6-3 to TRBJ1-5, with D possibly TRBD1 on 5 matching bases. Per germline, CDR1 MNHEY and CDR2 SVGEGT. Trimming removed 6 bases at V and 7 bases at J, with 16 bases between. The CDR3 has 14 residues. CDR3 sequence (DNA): TGTGCCAGCAGCCCCGTGGGGGGAGGCCAGCCCCAGCATTTT. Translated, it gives CASSPVGGGQPQHF.

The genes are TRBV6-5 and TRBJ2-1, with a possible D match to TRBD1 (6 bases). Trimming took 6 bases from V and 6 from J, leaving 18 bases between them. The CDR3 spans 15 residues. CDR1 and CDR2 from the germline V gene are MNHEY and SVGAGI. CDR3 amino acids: CASSRKGEGVNEQFF. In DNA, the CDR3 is TGTGCCAGCAGCCGGAAGGGCGAGGGGGTCAATGAGCAGTTCTTC.

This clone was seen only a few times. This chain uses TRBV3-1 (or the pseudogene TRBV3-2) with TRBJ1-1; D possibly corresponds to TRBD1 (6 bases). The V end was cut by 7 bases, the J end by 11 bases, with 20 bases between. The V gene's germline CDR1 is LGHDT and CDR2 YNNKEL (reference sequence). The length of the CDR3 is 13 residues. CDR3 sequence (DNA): TGTGCCAGCACGAACTTGGGGGGGCAGAAGGCTTTCTTT. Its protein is CASTNLGGQKAFF.

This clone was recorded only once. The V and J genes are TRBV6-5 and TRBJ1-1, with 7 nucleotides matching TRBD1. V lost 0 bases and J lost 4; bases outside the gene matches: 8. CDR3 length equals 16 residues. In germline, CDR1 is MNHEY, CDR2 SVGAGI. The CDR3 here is CASSYSGYRGGTEAFF. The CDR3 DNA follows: TGTGCCAGCAGTTACTCGGGTTACAGGGGTGGCACTGAAGCTTTCTTT.

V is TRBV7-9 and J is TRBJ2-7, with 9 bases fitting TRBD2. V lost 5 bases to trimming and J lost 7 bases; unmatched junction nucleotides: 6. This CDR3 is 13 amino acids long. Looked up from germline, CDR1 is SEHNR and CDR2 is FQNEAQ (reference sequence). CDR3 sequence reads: CASSPSGGIEQYF. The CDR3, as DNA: TGTGCCAGCAGCCCGAGCGGGGGGATTGAGCAGTACTTC.

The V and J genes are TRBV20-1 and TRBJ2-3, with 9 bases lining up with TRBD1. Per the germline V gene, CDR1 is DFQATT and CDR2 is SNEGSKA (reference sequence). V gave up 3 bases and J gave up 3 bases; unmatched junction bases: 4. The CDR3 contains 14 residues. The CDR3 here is CSASGGTGTDTQYF. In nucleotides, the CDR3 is TGCAGTGCTAGTGGGGGGACAGGGACAGATACGCAGTATTTT.

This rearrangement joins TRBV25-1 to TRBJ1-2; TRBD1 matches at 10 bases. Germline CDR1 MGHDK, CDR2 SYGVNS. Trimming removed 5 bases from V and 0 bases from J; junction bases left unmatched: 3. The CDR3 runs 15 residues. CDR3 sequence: CASSRQGASNYGYTF. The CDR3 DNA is TGTGCCAGCAGTCGACAGGGGGCCTCTAACTATGGCTACACCTTC.

The CDR3 protein is CASSSPKQLNYGYTF. CDR3 nucleotides: TGTGCCAGCAGCTCCCCGAAACAGCTTAACTATGGCTACACCTTC. This chain links TRBV5-6 with TRBJ1-2; D unclear. CDR3 size: 15 residues. V lost 3 bases, J lost 1 base, and 13 bases lay in between. Germline V gene data show CDR1 as SGHDT and CDR2 as YYEEEE.

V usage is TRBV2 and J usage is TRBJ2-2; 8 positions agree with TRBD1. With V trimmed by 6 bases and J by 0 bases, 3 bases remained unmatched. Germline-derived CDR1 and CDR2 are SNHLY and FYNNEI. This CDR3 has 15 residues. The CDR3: CASSRQGTNTGELFF. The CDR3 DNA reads TGTGCCAGCAGCCGACAGGGGACGAACACCGGGGAGCTGTTTTTT.